The rows below give T cell receptor beta chains drawn from one sample of a study of cytomegalovirus exposure and HLA in healthy donors. The assay was immunoSEQ multiplex PCR, and TCRdb's table has in-frame clones only and misses some. The table includes fewer than 95,000 clones, 65% to 80% detected once. Source material: PBMCs. The receptors originated from a man aged 35-49 years in good health and CMV-seronegative. Both conserved end residues are part of each CDR3. D genes are given only for firm matches. Clone size is shown for a subset of rows, as once, few, many or a class of expanded clone.

v_gene	d_gene	abundance	j_gene	CDR3aa	CDR3nt
TRBV28	-	-	TRBJ2-2	CASSTLGQTWELFF	TGTGCCAGCAGTACCCTAGGACAGACGTGGGAGCTGTTTTTT
TRBV19	TRBD1	-	TRBJ2-7	CASMGQGSNEQYF	TGTGCCAGCATGGGACAGGGCAGCAACGAGCAGTACTTC
TRBV7-2	-	few	TRBJ1-1	CASSLETIAFF	TGTGCCAGCAGCTTAGAGACTATAGCTTTCTTT
TRBV14	TRBD1	-	TRBJ1-2	CASSQRTGDPSGYTF	TGTGCCAGCAGCCAAAGGACAGGGGACCCATCTGGCTACACCTTC
TRBV7-9	TRBD1	medium-sized	TRBJ1-4	CASSFFVGQDEKLFF	TGTGCCAGCAGCTTCTTCGTGGGACAGGACGAAAAACTGTTTTTT
TRBV19	-	-	TRBJ1-4	CASSIPNEKLFF	TGTGCCAGTAGTATTCCAAATGAAAAACTGTTTTTT
TRBV30	TRBD1	-	TRBJ1-1	CAWDRGQGEAFF	TGTGCCTGGGACAGGGGGCAGGGTGAAGCTTTCTTT
TRBV27	TRBD1	once	TRBJ2-1	CASRTGAGDRQFF	TGTGCCAGCAGGACAGGGGCAGGGGACAGGCAGTTCTTC
TRBV7-2	-	once	TRBJ2-7	CASSLDRSYEQYF	TGTGCCAGCAGCTTAGACAGGTCCTACGAGCAGTACTTC
TRBV2	TRBD1	-	TRBJ1-1	CASSTGTDVIAFF	TGTGCCAGCAGTACCGGGACAGACGTTATAGCTTTCTTT
TRBV14	-	-	TRBJ2-7	CASSQGPISSYEQYF	TGTGCCAGCAGCCAAGGGCCGATCAGCTCCTACGAGCAGTACTTC
TRBV5-1	TRBD2	-	TRBJ2-3	CASSSLTSGGASDTQYF	TGCGCCAGCAGCTCCCTGACTAGCGGGGGGGCCTCAGATACGCAGTATTTT
TRBV6-1	TRBD2	-	TRBJ2-3	CASSIAGIHTDTQYF	TGTGCCAGCAGTATAGCGGGGATACATACAGATACGCAGTATTTT
TRBV10-1	TRBD2	-	TRBJ2-3	CASSDLAGGFTDTQYF	TGCGCCAGCAGTGATCTAGCGGGGGGATTTACAGATACGCAGTATTTT
TRBV4-3	TRBD2	-	TRBJ2-6	CASSQDGVAGAGGANVLTF	TGCGCCAGCAGCCAAGATGGGGTAGCGGGGGCGGGGGGGGCCAACGTCCTGACTTTC
TRBV28	-	few	TRBJ1-2	CASSLTGDYGYTF	TGTGCCAGCAGTTTAACAGGTGACTATGGCTACACCTTC
TRBV27	-	-	TRBJ2-7	CASSFGLPGSYEQYF	TGTGCCAGCAGTTTCGGACTACCTGGCTCCTACGAGCAGTACTTC
TRBV5-1	-	-	TRBJ1-1	CASSFGGTANTEAFF	TGCGCCAGCAGCTTTGGAGGGACGGCCAACACTGAAGCTTTCTTT
TRBV28	TRBD1	-	TRBJ1-2	CASSLFHTAGGGGYTF	TGTGCCAGCAGTTTATTCCATACAGCAGGGGGCGGGGGCTACACCTTC
TRBV28	-	few	TRBJ1-5	CASSLSIRQPQHF	TGTGCCAGCAGTTTATCTATACGCCAGCCCCAGCATTTT
TRBV4-1	TRBD2	-	TRBJ2-7	CASSPDGVAGYEQYF	TGCGCCAGCAGCCCCGATGGGGTAGCGGGGTACGAGCAGTACTTC
TRBV30	TRBD2	-	TRBJ2-1	CAWSAQLAGGLYNEQFF	TGTGCCTGGAGTGCTCAGCTAGCGGGGGGGCTTTACAATGAGCAGTTCTTC
TRBV27	TRBD2	-	TRBJ2-3	CASSSSGGAWGDTQYF	TGCGCCAGCAGTTCTAGCGGGGGGGCCTGGGGGGATACGCAGTATTTT
TRBV19	-	-	TRBJ2-5	CASSRAGETQYF	TGTGCCAGTAGTCGGGCGGGGGAGACCCAGTACTTC
TRBV2	-	-	TRBJ2-2	CASRQGEGTGELFF	TGTGCCAGCAGACAGGGTGAGGGCACCGGGGAGCTGTTTTTT
TRBV18	TRBD1	once	TRBJ1-4	CASSPPTGREKLFF	TGTGCCAGCTCACCACCGACAGGGAGGGAAAAACTGTTTTTT